The 2 T cell receptor beta chains below all came from one sample that was sequenced in a study of cytomegalovirus exposure and HLA in healthy donors. In the PCR, 60 Vbeta and 13 Jbeta primers were used. Clones were sequenced by immunoSEQ multiplex PCR, and TCRdb holds only the in-frame ones, with some missing. The sample lists approximately 100,000 clones, roughly 85% occurring once. The sample comprised PBMCs. The receptors stem from a woman aged 40-49 years in good health and CMV-seronegative.

This rearrangement joins TRBV30 to TRBJ2-2; 14 bases fit TRBD2. This CDR3 region has 20 residues. The germline V gene has CDR1 GTSNPN and CDR2 SVGIG (reference sequence). V shed 4 bases, J shed 1 base, and the junction held 14 bases outside the gene matches. The CDR3 sequence: CAWILKTGLAGGKNTGELFF. The CDR3 DNA reads as TGTGCCTGGATTCTCAAAACCGGACTAGCGGGGGGCAAGAACACCGGGGAGCTGTTTTTT.

The CDR3 region has the DNA TGTGCCAGCAGTTTCGGGGGGCTCAAAACTGAAGCTTTCTTT. This codes for CASSFGGLKTEAFF. The genes are TRBV27 and TRBJ1-1; D is perhaps TRBD1 (6 bases). The V end lost 3 bases, the J end lost 5 bases, and 13 bases lay between the germline ends. The CDR3 extends over 14 amino acids. Germline V lookup: CDR1 MNHEY, CDR2 SMNVEV (reference sequence).